Sequencing of this T cell receptor beta chain was carried out in a study of blood T cells in healthy people across ages. Whole-study findings and limits: There were more naive CD4+ cells and higher diversity in long-lived donors than in aged donors.

The germline V gene encodes CDR1 SGHVS and CDR2 FNYEAQ. The CDR3 is 15 amino acids. Unmatched junction bases numbered 6, after V lost 4 bases and J lost 1 base. With regard to this clonotype: Its antigen is unidentified.

The authors ran a second PCR of about 7 to 11 cycles using a sample-barcoded 5' primer and a J-beta primer mix. Via MiXCR, TCRdb re-called the 5' RACE reads, giving one row per CDR3 protein. The table includes about 500,000 distinct CDR3 sequences, nearly 25% detected once. The same specimen was also included in a second study, on T cells of mothers and their children. From that study: Over 9.5 million reads per mother and 2.5 million to 3 million per child were obtained.

The rearrangement uses TRBV7-6 and TRBJ2-5, with 7 positions matching TRBD1. The TCR comes from a boy between 10 and 17 years old in good health. Sequencing used blood. The chain's CDR3 is CASSSPDRSQETQYF. The DNA for the CDR3 is TGTGCCAGCAGCTCCCCGGACAGGTCCCAAGAGACCCAGTACTTC.